Listed here are 29 T cell receptor beta chains from one sample, sequenced in a study of blood T cell repertoires in COVID-19. Using immunoSEQ multiplex PCR, the repertoire was profiled, and TCRdb retains in-frame clones only, with some absent. The sample gives around 160,000 clones, around nine tenths of which show up once; 10% is in the top ten. Sequencing was performed on peripheral blood. The receptors were sampled from a woman aged 70 to 79 with COVID-19, enrolled during active disease.

J is TRBJ2-2 and V is TRBV7-7; maybe TRBD1 (6 bases). V was trimmed by 5 bases and J by 4 bases, leaving 14 bases between them. Germline V CDR1 and CDR2: SSHAT, FNYEAQ (reference sequence). This CDR3 is 15 amino acids long. DNA for the CDR3: TGTGCCAGCAGCCCCACAGGGTCAGGCACCGGGGAGCTGTTTTTT. It specifies CASSPTGSGTGELFF.

The sample holds many counts of this clone. The genes are TRBV27 and TRBJ1-5, with unresolved D. V was pared by 6 bases and J by 3 bases, with 9 bases between. From germline, CDR1 is MNHEY and CDR2 SMNVEV (reference sequence). CDR3 length equals 13 residues. The CDR3: CASRRDTNQPQHF. The DNA for the CDR3 is TGTGCCAGCAGACGAGACACCAATCAGCCCCAGCATTTT.

The rearrangement links TRBV7-9 to TRBJ2-2; 9 bases match TRBD1. The CDR3 is made up of 15 amino acids. Germline V lookup: CDR1 SEHNR, CDR2 FQNEAQ (reference sequence). J lost 6 bases, V lost 5 bases, and 7 bases had no gene match. CDR3 DNA sequence: TGTGCCAGCAGCACGGGGACAGGGATTCCCGGGGAGCTGTTTTTT. This encodes CASSTGTGIPGELFF.

The chain carries TRBV19 and TRBJ1-2, with D tentatively TRBD1 (5 bases). CDR1 is LNHDA, CDR2 SQIVND, per germline (reference sequence). Trimming left V 2 bases short and J 5 bases short, with 9 bases between. CDR3 size: 13 residues. For the CDR3, the DNA is TGTGCCAGTAGTATATCCAGGGTATATGGCTACACCTTC. Residues: CASSISRVYGYTF.

This clone was recorded once. V and J are TRBV3-1 (or the pseudogene TRBV3-2) and TRBJ2-3; 14 bases match TRBD2. Germline trimming cut 4 bases from V and 0 bases from J; bases unmatched to any gene: 9. The CDR3 consists of 19 residues. From germline, CDR1 is LGHDT and CDR2 YNNKEL (reference sequence). The CDR3 DNA is TGTGCCAGCAGCCGCCCTGGACTAGCGGGGGGAACTAGCACAGATACGCAGTATTTT. It specifies CASSRPGLAGGTSTDTQYF.

This chain uses TRBV7-9 with TRBJ1-2, with 7 bases lining up with TRBD1. The CDR3 is made up of 18 amino acids. V was pared by 5 bases and J by 6 bases, with 21 bases of the junction left unmatched. Germline-derived CDR1 and CDR2 are SEHNR and FQNEAQ (reference sequence). CDR3 DNA sequence: TGTGCCAGCAGCCCAGACCCCCGACAGGGTACAGCTCGTCATGGCTACACCTTC. Translated, it gives CASSPDPRQGTARHGYTF.

This chain connects TRBV7-2 to TRBJ1-6, with TRBD1 matching 7 bases. There are 13 residues in the CDR3. After removal of 0 bases from V and 14 bases from J, the junction contained 4 bases not matched to a gene. Germline values: CDR1 SGHTA, CDR2 FQGNSA. DNA of the CDR3: TGTGCCAGCAGCTTAGCGGAAGGGGGCACCCTCCACTTT. It translates to CASSLAEGGTLHF.

This clone was seen a few times. Other DNA sequences within the sample encode an identical CDR3. The chain is built from TRBV5-1 and TRBJ1-1; TRBD1 matches at 7 bases. V dropped 2 bases and J dropped 3; count of bases not matched to a gene: 1. Germline CDR1 is SGHRS and CDR2 is YFSETQ. The CDR3 totals 13 residues. This CDR3 reads CASSFQGDTEAFF. The CDR3, as DNA: TGCGCCAGCAGCTTTCAGGGGGACACTGAAGCTTTCTTT.

The chain has TRBV11-2 and TRBJ1-1; 7 bases are shared with TRBD1. CDR1 and CDR2 (germline): SGHAT, FQNNGV. The CDR3 length is 14 residues. The ends lost 3 bases at V and 3 bases at J; junction bases unmatched: 4. DNA for the CDR3: TGTGCCAGCAGCTTTACAGGGGCGGACACTGAAGCTTTCTTT. The encoded protein is CASSFTGADTEAFF.

The V and J genes are TRBV3-1 (or the pseudogene TRBV3-2) and TRBJ2-7; D uncertain. Germline V gene data show CDR1 as LGHDT and CDR2 as YNNKEL (reference sequence). V was shortened by 5 bases and J by 5 bases, with 16 bases between the two germline ends. This CDR3 comprises 14 residues. The CDR3 spells CASSITLLLDEQYF. The CDR3 DNA sequence: TGTGCCAGCAGCATCACCCTTCTGTTAGACGAGCAGTACTTC.

The chain joins TRBV12-3 or TRBV12-4 to TRBJ1-5; TRBD1 matches at 8 bases. V was pared by 4 bases and J by 7 bases, with 3 bases of the junction left unmatched. This CDR3 region has 13 residues. CDR3 sequence (DNA): TGTGCCAGCAGTTCCGACAGGGGACAGCCCCAGCATTTT. Amino acid sequence: CASSSDRGQPQHF.

This chain connects TRBV18 to TRBJ2-7; TRBD1 matches 7 bases. J gave up 2 bases and V 3 bases, and 4 bases lay outside the gene matches. CDR3 length: 14 residues. Germline V gives CDR1 KGHSH, CDR2 LQKENI. In nucleotides, the CDR3 is TGTGCCAGCTCACCGACAGGGAATCCCTACGAGCAGTACTTC. Translated: CASSPTGNPYEQYF.

This chain connects TRBV29-1 to TRBJ2-2; D gene uncertain. Deletions cut 5 bases from V and 1 base from J, with 11 bases between. The germline V gene encodes CDR1 SQVTM and CDR2 ANQGSEA. This CDR3 is built from 14 residues. CDR3 region: CSVITDRNTGELFF. As DNA, the CDR3 is TGCAGCGTTATTACAGACCGGAACACCGGGGAGCTGTTTTTT.

This clone has a single count. The chain joins TRBV2 to TRBJ2-2; TRBD1 agrees at 10 bases. The V gene end was trimmed by 6 bases and the J gene end by 7 bases; junction bases not matched to a gene: 11. The CDR3 contains 16 residues. Per the germline V gene, CDR1 is SNHLY and CDR2 is FYNNEI. CDR3 DNA sequence: TGTGCCAGCAGCGTGACAGGGGGCACTGCGGGCGGGGAGCTGTTTTTT. Its protein product is CASSVTGGTAGGELFF. The complete variable domain, with remaining parts taken from reference TRBV2 and TRBJ2-2, reads EPEVTQTPSHQVTQMGQEVILRCVPISNHLYFYWYRQILGQKVEFLVSFYNNEISEKSEIFDDQFSVERPDGSNFTLKIRSTKLEDSAMYFCASSVTGGTAGGELFFGEGSRLTVL.

The genes are TRBV18 and TRBJ1-5; 7 nucleotides line up with TRBD1. The CDR3 has 17 amino acids. V dropped 3 bases and J dropped 1; count of bases not matched to a gene: 9. CDR1 is KGHSH, CDR2 LQKENI, per germline. The CDR3 DNA sequence: TGTGCCAGCTCACCGCGCTCTGCGGGACAGAGCAATCAGCCCCAGCATTTT. Its translation is CASSPRSAGQSNQPQHF.

This clone was seen more than once but under ten times. The chain couples TRBV25-1 to TRBJ1-2; D unresolved. Germline CDR1 is MGHDK and CDR2 is SYGVNS. The CDR3 is 15 amino acids. Trimming pared 1 base from V and 2 bases from J, leaving 11 bases between. The CDR3 is CASSESGRRNYGYTF. The CDR3 DNA reads TGTGCCAGCAGTGAATCGGGCAGGAGGAACTATGGCTACACCTTC.

This chain uses TRBV3-1 (or the pseudogene TRBV3-2) with TRBJ1-1; TRBD1 aligns across 7 bases. Germline lookup yields CDR1 LGHDT and CDR2 YNNKEL (reference sequence). CDR3 length: 19 amino acids. Trimming took 4 bases from V and 0 from J; bases not matched to a gene: 17. The CDR3 reads CASSPQASRMTGMNTEAFF. DNA for the CDR3: TGTGCCAGCAGCCCCCAGGCGAGTAGAATGACAGGGATGAACACTGAAGCTTTCTTT.

This chain uses TRBV6-1 with TRBJ1-6, with D uncertain. The CDR3 is made up of 14 amino acids. The V gene lost 3 bases and the J gene lost 9 bases, with 12 bases spanning the gap. CDR1 and CDR2 from the germline V gene are MNHNS and SASEGT. The CDR3 DNA sequence: TGTGCCAGCAGTGACGCACGGGAAAGTTCACCCCTCCACTTT. Its protein product is CASSDARESSPLHF.

The CDR3 sequence: CASSHANRGDNQPQHF. Written as DNA, the CDR3 is TGTGCCAGCAGCCACGCAAACAGGGGCGATAATCAGCCCCAGCATTTT. The chain has TRBV28 and TRBJ1-5, with 7 nucleotides matching TRBD1. V trimming: 6 bases; J trimming: 4 bases; junction bases outside the gene matches: 12. This CDR3 has 16 residues. Germline values: CDR1 MDHEN, CDR2 SYDVKM.

V and J are TRBV2 and TRBJ1-2; D possibly corresponds to TRBD1 (6 bases). This CDR3 contains 13 residues. With 4 bases removed from V and 4 bases from J, the gap between germline ends came to 10 bases. Per germline, CDR1 SNHLY and CDR2 FYNNEI. The CDR3 sequence is CASSVQGSYGYTF. As DNA, the CDR3 is TGTGCCAGCAGTGTACAGGGTTCCTATGGCTACACCTTC.

The CDR3 DNA reads as TGTGCCACCAGCAGAGATGAGGGAGTGGATGAGACCCAGTACTTC. This encodes CATSRDEGVDETQYF. The chain is built from TRBV15 and TRBJ2-5; tentative D call: TRBD2 (5 bases). V was pared by 0 bases and J by 5 bases, with 13 bases between. Germline V gene data show CDR1 as LNHNV and CDR2 as YYDKDF (reference sequence). The CDR3 runs 15 residues. The full variable domain, with the rest looked up from reference TRBV15 and TRBJ2-5, is DAMVIQNPRYQVTQFGKPVTLSCSQTLNHNVMYWYQQKSSQAPKLLFHYYDKDFNNEADTPDNFQSRRPNTSFCFLDIRSPGLGDTAMYLCATSRDEGVDETQYFGPGTRLLVL.

This clone was seen a handful of times. The chain links TRBV4-2 to TRBJ1-4; the D gene is possibly TRBD1 (5 bases). Germline lookup yields CDR1 LGHNA and CDR2 YNFKEQ. The CDR3 extends over 13 amino acids. Trimming took 1 base from V and 7 from J, leaving 7 bases between them. The CDR3 nucleotides read TGTGCCAGCAGCCAAGGCAGGGTTGAAAAACTGTTTTTT. Translating gives CASSQGRVEKLFF.

Worth noting for this clone: In the same sample, other DNA sequences code for this CDR3. CDR3 in amino acids: CASSLRGNTEAFF. CDR3 nucleotides: TGCGCCAGCAGCTTGCGAGGGAACACTGAAGCTTTCTTT. This chain links TRBV5-1 with TRBJ1-1; no definite D call. V was cut by 1 base and J by 1 base, with 5 bases left in between. The CDR3 covers 13 residues. CDR1 is SGHRS and CDR2 is YFSETQ in the germline V gene.

The chain recombines TRBV3-1 (or the pseudogene TRBV3-2) with TRBJ2-1, with D perhaps TRBD2 (6 bases). CDR1 is LGHDT, CDR2 YNNKEL, per germline (reference sequence). The CDR3 loop spans 14 amino acids. The V end was cut by 0 bases, the J end by 9 bases, with 12 bases between. The CDR3 bases are TGTGCCAGCAGCCAAGATTGGGGGGAAAGTGAGCAGTTCTTC. Translated, it gives CASSQDWGESEQFF.

The chain combines TRBV19 with TRBJ2-3, with unresolved D. There are 15 residues in the CDR3. Germline-derived CDR1 and CDR2 are LNHDA and SQIVND (reference sequence). V was pared by 2 bases and J by 2 bases, with 11 bases between. The CDR3, as DNA: TGTGCCAGTAGTATATCTCCCAGTACCACAGATACGCAGTATTTT. This sequence encodes CASSISPSTTDTQYF. Filled out from reference TRBV19 and TRBJ2-3, the complete variable domain reads DGGITQSPKYLFRKEGQNVTLSCEQNLNHDAMYWYRQDPGQGLRLIYYSQIVNDFQKGDIAEGYSVSREKKESFPLTVTSAQKNPTAFYLCASSISPSTTDTQYFGPGTRLTVL.

The genes are TRBV28 and TRBJ2-1; a weak D match, TRBD1 (6 bases). V gave up 5 bases and J gave up 9 bases, with 23 bases separating them. The CDR3 is 16 amino acids. In germline, CDR1 is MDHEN, CDR2 SYDVKM. CDR3 DNA sequence: TGTGCCAGCAGTCCGCCGAACAGGGCCCCCCCGGGTGAGCAGTTCTTC. Translation: CASSPPNRAPPGEQFF.

The chain has TRBV6-5 and TRBJ2-7, with D perhaps matching TRBD1 (6 bases). Germline V gene lookup returns CDR1 MNHEY and CDR2 SVGAGI. V gave up 5 bases and J gave up 6 bases, with 11 bases separating them. This CDR3 is built from 12 residues. CDR3 in DNA: TGTGCCAGCAGTCCCAACAGGGCCGAGCAGTACTTC. This gives the protein CASSPNRAEQYF.

The V call is TRBV24-1, the J call TRBJ1-2; TRBD1 agrees at 9 bases. Trimming took 7 bases from V and 8 from J; bases not matched to a gene: 7. CDR1 is KGHDR, CDR2 SFDVKD, per germline. The CDR3 sequence is 13 residues long. As DNA, the CDR3 is TGTGCCACCAGCGCGGGACAGGGCAACGGCTACACCTTC. Encoded protein: CATSAGQGNGYTF.

This clone was recorded once. The J gene is TRBJ2-3, the V gene TRBV11-3, with D possibly TRBD2 on 6 matching bases. The germline V gene has CDR1 SGHNT and CDR2 YENEEA. Trimming took 5 bases from V and 3 from J, leaving 12 bases between them. The CDR3 has 14 amino acids. The CDR3 bases are TGTGCCAGCAGCCCCGCCCGGGGGACAGATACGCAGTATTTT. Residues: CASSPARGTDTQYF.